This T cell receptor beta chain was documented in a study of CD8 T cells in Susac syndrome. As for the study in general: Active disease was present in roughly six of the sequenced Susac syndrome patients, whereas fewer than 10 of them were in remission.

When the RNA was reverse transcribed, random hexamers were used with an input of roughly 0.45 to 1 ug. TCRdb re-analysed the immunoSEQ multiplex PCR reads in MiXCR, keeping a single row per CDR3 protein. The sample carries about 100,000 distinct CDR3 sequences, around 95% recorded once. Findings of the study overall: Susac-specific public clones were found in total CD8+ and CD8+ TEMRA repertoires, numbering roughly 15 and five, respectively.

As concerns this clonotype: Its antigen is not identified.

The source material was CD8+ T cells from PBMCs. The sequence was collected from a human donor with Susac syndrome.

The CDR3 coding sequence is TGTGCCAGCAGCCAAGGAGGGGACGGAGAAACATTAGTGGGGGCCAACGTCCTGACTTTC. It translates to CASSQGGDGETLVGANVLTF. V is TRBV3-1 and J is TRBJ2-6; TRBD1 or TRBD2 may be the D gene (5 bases each). Germline-derived CDR1 and CDR2 are LGHDT and YNNKEL (reference sequence). Deletions cut 1 base from V and 4 bases from J, with 23 bases between. This CDR3 has 20 residues.